This T cell receptor (beta chain) was recovered during a study of control samples from healthy donors and cancer patients (TCRdb year 2020). Libraries were constructed by the immunoSEQ multiplex PCR assay. As stored in TCRdb, this immuneACCESS dataset retains in-frame rearrangements with V and J assigned. A fraction of the clones does not appear; measured against another copy, unresolved V genes explain less than half of the discrepancy, and the remainder lacks a known reason. Within this sample are 55,000 to 75,000 clones, with 80% to 90% of them counted one time only. The ten largest clonotypes hold 2% to 2.5% of the sample. Only a few counts were recorded for this clone. Its target antigen remains unknown. No much larger clone is present one base from it, and per-base qualities are unavailable. Trimming takes 6 bases off V and 2 bases off J; junction bases not matched to a gene: 5. CDR1 SGHNT and CDR2 YYREEE are derived from the germline V gene (reference sequence). Measured from the cysteine to the phenylalanine, the CDR3 is 14 residues long. CDR3 DNA is the only sequence kept; it has 42 bases, read in frame from the first base.

The TCR originated in a woman aged 45-59 years with head and neck cancer. Here the chain combines TRBV5-4 and TRBJ1-1; TRBD1 fits 9 bases in the junction. The sequenced material came from PBMCs. The sequence in DNA is TGTGCCAGCATCGGGGACAGGGTTAACACTGAAGCTTTCTTT. Its coded protein is CASIGDRVNTEAFF.